This T cell receptor beta chain was retrieved from a study of T cells after yellow fever vaccination. Study-wide points: The study found a weaker secondary response that peaked faster, day 5 versus 15. A small proportion of clonotypes was detected in both the CD4 and CD8 compartments. The study noted that FACS-sorted repertoires could contain abundant clonotypes contaminating from the bulk population.

This clonotype was seen a handful of times. Its antigen is unknown. By 5'RACE template switching, TCR cDNA was produced, with a universal primer site and UMIs added in the process. TCRdb re-derived calls from the 5' RACE reads in MiXCR, one entry per CDR3 protein. The sample contains about 140,000 distinct CDR3 sequences, 6.6% of which appear only once. The germline V gene has CDR1 SNHLY and CDR2 FYNNEI. V gave up 6 bases and J gave up 5 bases, with 20 bases separating them. The CDR3 has 15 amino acids. The clonotype originates from a man younger than 45 who received the YFV17D yellow fever vaccine. Material: CD4+ T cells sorted from PBMCs, obtained 10 days after the yellow fever booster vaccination. The chain has TRBV2 and TRBJ2-7; D unresolved. The chain's CDR3 is CASSATRPPGNEQYF. The CDR3 DNA is TGTGCCAGCAGCGCAACAAGACCGCCTGGAAACGAGCAGTACTTC.